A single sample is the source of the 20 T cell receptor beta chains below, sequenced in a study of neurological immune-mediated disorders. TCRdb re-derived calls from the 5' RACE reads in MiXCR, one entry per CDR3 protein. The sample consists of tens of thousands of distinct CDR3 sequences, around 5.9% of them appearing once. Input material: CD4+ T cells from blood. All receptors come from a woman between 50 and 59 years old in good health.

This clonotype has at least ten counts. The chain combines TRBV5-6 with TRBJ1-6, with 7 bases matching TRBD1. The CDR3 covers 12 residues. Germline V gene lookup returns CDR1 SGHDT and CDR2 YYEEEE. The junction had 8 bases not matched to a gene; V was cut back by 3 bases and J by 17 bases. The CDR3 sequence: CASSSRGSRIHF. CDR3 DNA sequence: TGTGCCAGCAGCTCCAGGGGGAGCCGTATCCACTTT.

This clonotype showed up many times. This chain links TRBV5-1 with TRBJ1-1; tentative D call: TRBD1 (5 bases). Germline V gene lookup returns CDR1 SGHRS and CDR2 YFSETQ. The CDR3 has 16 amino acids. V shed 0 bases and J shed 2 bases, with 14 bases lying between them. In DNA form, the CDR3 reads TGCGCCAGCAGCTTGGATGGGGGACTCTCAAACACTGAAGCTTTCTTT. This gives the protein CASSLDGGLSNTEAFF.

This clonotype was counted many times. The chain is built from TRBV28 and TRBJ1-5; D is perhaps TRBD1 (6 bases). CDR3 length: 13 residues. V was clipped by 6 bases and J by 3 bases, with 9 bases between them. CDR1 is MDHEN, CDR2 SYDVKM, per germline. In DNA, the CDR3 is TGTGCCAGCAGACAGGGTAACAATCAGCCCCAGCATTTT. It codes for CASRQGNNQPQHF.

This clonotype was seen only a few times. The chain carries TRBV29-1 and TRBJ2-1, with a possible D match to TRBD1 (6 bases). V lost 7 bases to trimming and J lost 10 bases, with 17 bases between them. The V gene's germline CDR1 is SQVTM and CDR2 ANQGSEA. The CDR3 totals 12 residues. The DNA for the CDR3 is TGCAGCGCCGAGGGGGTGCAAGACGAGCAGTTCTTC. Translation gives CSAEGVQDEQFF.

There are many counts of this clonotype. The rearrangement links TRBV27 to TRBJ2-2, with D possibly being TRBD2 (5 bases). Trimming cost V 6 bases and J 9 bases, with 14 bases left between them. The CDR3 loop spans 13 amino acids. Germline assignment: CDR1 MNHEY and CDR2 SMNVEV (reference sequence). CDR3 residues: CASSRTAPRELFF. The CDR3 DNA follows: TGTGCCAGCAGCCGGACTGCGCCCAGGGAGCTGTTTTTT.

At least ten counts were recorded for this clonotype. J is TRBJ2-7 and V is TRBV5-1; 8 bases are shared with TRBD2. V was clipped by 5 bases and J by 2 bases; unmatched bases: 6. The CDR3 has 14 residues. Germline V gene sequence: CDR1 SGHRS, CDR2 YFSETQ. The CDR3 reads CASSRTGGPYEQYF. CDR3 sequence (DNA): TGCGCCAGCAGTCGTACGGGGGGGCCCTACGAGCAGTACTTC. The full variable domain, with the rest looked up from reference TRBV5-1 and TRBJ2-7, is KAGVTQTPRYLIKTRGQQVTLSCSPISGHRSVSWYQQTPGQGLQFLFEYFSETQRNKGNFPGRFSGRQFSNSRSEMNVSTLELGDSALYLCASSRTGGPYEQYFGPGTRLTVT.

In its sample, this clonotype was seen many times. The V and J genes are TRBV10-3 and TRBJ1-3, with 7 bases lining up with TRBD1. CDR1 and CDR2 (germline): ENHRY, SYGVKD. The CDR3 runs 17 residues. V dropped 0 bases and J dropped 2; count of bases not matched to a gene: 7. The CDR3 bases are TGTGCCATCAGTGAGTCGACAGGGCAGGTGGCTGGAAACACCATATATTTT. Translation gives CAISESTGQVAGNTIYF.

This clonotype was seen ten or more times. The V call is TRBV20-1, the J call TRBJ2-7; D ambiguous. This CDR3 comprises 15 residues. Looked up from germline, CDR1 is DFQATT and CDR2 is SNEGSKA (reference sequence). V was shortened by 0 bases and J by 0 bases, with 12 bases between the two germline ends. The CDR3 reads CSARDQGGSSYEQYF. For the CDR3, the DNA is TGCAGTGCTAGAGATCAAGGTGGAAGCTCCTACGAGCAGTACTTC.

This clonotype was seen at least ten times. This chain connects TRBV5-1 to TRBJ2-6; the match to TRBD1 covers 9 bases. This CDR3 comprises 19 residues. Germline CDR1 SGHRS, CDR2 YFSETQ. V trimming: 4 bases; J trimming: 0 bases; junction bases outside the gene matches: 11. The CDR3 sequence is CASSAEGTGHPSGANVLTF. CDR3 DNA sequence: TGCGCCAGCAGCGCCGAAGGGACAGGGCACCCCTCTGGGGCCAACGTCCTGACTTTC.

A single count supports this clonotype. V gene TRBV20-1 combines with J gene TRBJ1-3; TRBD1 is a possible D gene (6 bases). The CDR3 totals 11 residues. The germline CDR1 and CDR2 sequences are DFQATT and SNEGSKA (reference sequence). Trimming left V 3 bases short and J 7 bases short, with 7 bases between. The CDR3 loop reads CSASRGNTIYF. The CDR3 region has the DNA TGCAGTGCTAGTAGGGGGAACACCATATATTTT.

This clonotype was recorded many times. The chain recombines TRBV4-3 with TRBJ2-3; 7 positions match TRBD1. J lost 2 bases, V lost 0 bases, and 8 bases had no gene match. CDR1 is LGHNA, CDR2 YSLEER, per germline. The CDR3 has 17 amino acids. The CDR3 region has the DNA TGCGCCAGCAGCCAAGATGCCCCGGGACAGCTCACAGATACGCAGTATTTT. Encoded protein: CASSQDAPGQLTDTQYF.

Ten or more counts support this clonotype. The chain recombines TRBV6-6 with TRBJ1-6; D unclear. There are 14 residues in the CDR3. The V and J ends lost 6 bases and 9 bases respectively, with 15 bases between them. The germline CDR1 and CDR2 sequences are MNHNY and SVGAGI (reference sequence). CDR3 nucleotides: TGTGCCAGCAGCACCTATCGCGGGATTTCACCCCTCCACTTT. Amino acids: CASSTYRGISPLHF.

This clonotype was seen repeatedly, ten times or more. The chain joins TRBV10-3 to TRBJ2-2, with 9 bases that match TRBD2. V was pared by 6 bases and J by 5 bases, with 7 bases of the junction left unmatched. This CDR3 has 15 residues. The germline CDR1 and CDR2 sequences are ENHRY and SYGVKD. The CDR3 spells CAISASGGRTGELFF. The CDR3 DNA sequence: TGTGCCATCAGCGCCAGCGGGGGGCGAACCGGGGAGCTGTTTTTT.

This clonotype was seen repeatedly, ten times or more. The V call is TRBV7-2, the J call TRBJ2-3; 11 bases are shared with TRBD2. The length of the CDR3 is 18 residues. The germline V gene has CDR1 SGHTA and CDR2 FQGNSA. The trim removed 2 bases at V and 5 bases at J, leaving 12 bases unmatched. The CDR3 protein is CASSLFSTSGNRVDTQYF. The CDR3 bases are TGTGCCAGCAGCTTATTTTCGACTAGCGGGAATAGGGTAGATACGCAGTATTTT.

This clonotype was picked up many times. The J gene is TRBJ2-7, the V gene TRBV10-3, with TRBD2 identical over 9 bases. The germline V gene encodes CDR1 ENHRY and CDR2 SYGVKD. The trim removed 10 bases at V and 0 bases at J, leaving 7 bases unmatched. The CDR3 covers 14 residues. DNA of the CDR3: TGTGCCACCCTACCTAGCGGGGCCTCCTACGAGCAGTACTTC. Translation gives CATLPSGASYEQYF.

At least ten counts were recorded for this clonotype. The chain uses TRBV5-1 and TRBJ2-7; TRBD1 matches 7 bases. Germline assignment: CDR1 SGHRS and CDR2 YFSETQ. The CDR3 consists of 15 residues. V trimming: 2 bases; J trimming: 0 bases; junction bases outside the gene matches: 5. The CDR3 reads CASSLRGLSSYEQYF. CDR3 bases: TGCGCCAGCAGCTTAAGGGGGCTCAGCTCCTACGAGCAGTACTTC.

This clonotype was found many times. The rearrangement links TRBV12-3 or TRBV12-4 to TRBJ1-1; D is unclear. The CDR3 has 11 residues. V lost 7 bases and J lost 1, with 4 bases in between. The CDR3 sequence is CASTENTEAFF. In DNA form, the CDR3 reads TGTGCCAGCACCGAGAACACTGAAGCTTTCTTT.

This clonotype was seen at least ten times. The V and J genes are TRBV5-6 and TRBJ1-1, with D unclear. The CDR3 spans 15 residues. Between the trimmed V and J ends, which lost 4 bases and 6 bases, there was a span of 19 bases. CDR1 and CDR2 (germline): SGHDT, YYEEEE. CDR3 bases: TGTGCCAGCAGCCAGATGGTGGCCAAGGAGGCTGAAGCTTTCTTT. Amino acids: CASSQMVAKEAEAFF.

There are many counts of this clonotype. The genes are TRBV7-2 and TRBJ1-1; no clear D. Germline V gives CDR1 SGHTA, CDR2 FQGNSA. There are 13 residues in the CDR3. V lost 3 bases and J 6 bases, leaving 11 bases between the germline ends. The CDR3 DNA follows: TGTGCCAGCAGCTTTAGTAGGGTGGCTGAAGCTTTCTTT. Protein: CASSFSRVAEAFF. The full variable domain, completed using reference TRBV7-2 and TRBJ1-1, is GAGVSQSPSNKVTEKGKDVELRCDPISGHTALYWYRQSLGQGLEFLIYFQGNSAPDKSGLPSDRFSAERTGGSVSTLTIQRTQQEDSAVYLCASSFSRVAEAFFGQGTRLTVV.

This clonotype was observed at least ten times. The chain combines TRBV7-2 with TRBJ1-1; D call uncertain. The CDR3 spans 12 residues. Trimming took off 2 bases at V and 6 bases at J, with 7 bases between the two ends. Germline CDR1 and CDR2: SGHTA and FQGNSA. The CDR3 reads CASSLYGAEAFF. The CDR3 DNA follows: TGTGCCAGCAGCTTATACGGGGCTGAAGCTTTCTTT.